The subject of this entry is one T cell receptor (beta chain). Its specificity is unknown. The record originates from a study of beta chain features in type 1 diabetes. The CDR3 sequence is 13 residues long. Germline V gives CDR1 LNHNV, CDR2 YYDKDF (reference sequence). V was pared by 1 base and J by 4 bases, with 7 bases between. A sort by CD45RO/CCR7/CD25/CD127/CD95/CD27 yielded CD4+ naive, central memory, regulatory and stem cell-like memory cells. Expressed TCRB transcripts got sequenced, as all isolated RNA was reverse transcribed. Repertoires were generated with immunoSEQ multiplex PCR, while TCRdb's copy carries only in-frame clones and drops some. The sample shows hundreds of thousands of clones, around 15% of them seen only once. Regarding the study as a whole: Highly expressing activated T cells could be over-counted with a cDNA template. Shorter TCRB CDR3s, moderately but significantly so, were found in Type 1 diabetes patients in all four CD4+ subsets.

The clonotype was recovered from a man aged 18-30 years with type 1 diabetes. The chain employs TRBV15 and TRBJ1-2; D not certain. The specimen sequenced was naive CD4+ T cells from blood. For the CDR3, the DNA is TGTGCCACCAGCAGAGGGCAGGTCTATGGCTACACCTTC. Amino acids: CATSRGQVYGYTF.